This T cell receptor beta chain came from a study of cytomegalovirus exposure and HLA in healthy donors. Across the whole study: Earlier sequencing of some 180 million T cells yielded 100 million to 120 million unique TCR beta sequences.

Germline V lookup: CDR1 SEHNR, CDR2 FQNEAQ (reference sequence). This CDR3 has 11 amino acids. Trimming pared 5 bases from V and 6 bases from J, leaving 6 bases between. Primers: 60 Vbeta forward and 13 Jbeta reverse. Here immunoSEQ multiplex PCR was the method, and the copy in TCRdb shows in-frame clones only, minus some. Of around 120,000 clones listed, around 84% are singletons. V gene TRBV7-9 combines with J gene TRBJ2-3; the D is unclear. The sample taken for sequencing was PBMCs. This TCR came from a man in his fifties in good health and CMV-seronegative. CDR3 loop: CASSPLDTQYF. The CDR3 DNA reads as TGTGCCAGCAGCCCCCTGGATACGCAGTATTTT.